This T cell receptor beta chain was sequenced in a study of cytomegalovirus exposure and HLA in healthy donors. Overall study context: An early release of data contained tens of millions of unique TCRs, which came from HLA-typed donors.

The PCR was carried out with 60 Vbeta primers and 13 Jbeta primers. The method was immunoSEQ multiplex PCR; TCRdb's version includes in-frame clones alone and lacks a portion of them. With approximately 110,000 clones in the sample, the ten largest clones hold around 7%. Study-level results: A later analysis showed TCR association rates differing by HLA locus, peaking at DRB1 and lowest at HLA-C. Within the data, a cluster of highly shared sequence variants was likely a sequencing artifact. From TCR beta sequences, most subjects' HLA-A and HLA-B alleles were reportedly predicted accurately.

Per the germline V gene, CDR1 is SGDLS and CDR2 is YYNGEE. The CDR3 contains 15 residues. V lost 2 bases and J lost 2; bases outside the gene matches: 5. Comments on this clone: What it recognizes is unknown.

The V call is TRBV9, the J call TRBJ2-7; 9 nucleotides match TRBD2. Sequenced input: PBMCs. This TCR was recovered from a man aged 35 to 55 in good health and CMV-seropositive. This CDR3 reads CASSVLSGGPYEQYF. The CDR3 DNA sequence: TGTGCCAGCAGCGTCCTTAGCGGGGGTCCCTACGAGCAGTACTTC.